The 10 T cell receptor beta chains below come from one sample, sequenced in a study of beta chain features in type 1 diabetes. Study findings and constraints: Among patients with Type 1 diabetes, TCRB CDR3s were moderately but significantly shorter in every one of the four CD4+ subsets.

These receptors lack a known antigen. Isolated RNA was reverse transcribed in full, so expressed TCRB transcripts were sequenced. Clones were sequenced by immunoSEQ multiplex PCR, and TCRdb holds only the in-frame ones, with some missing. The table lists about 400,000 clones, around 13% of them singletons, with around 0.0099% in the top ten. Sequencing used naive CD4+ T cells from blood. The origin of the receptors is a woman between 18 and 30 years old with type 1 diabetes.

This CDR3 reads CASIQDYNEQFF. Here the CDR3 DNA reads TGTGCCAGCATCCAGGACTACAATGAGCAGTTCTTC. This chain links TRBV7-2 with TRBJ2-1; D call uncertain. This CDR3 is built from 12 residues. Germline assignment: CDR1 SGHTA and CDR2 FQGNSA. Trimming removed 7 bases from V and 3 bases from J, with 7 bases in between.

The rearrangement uses TRBV2 and TRBJ1-6; 10 bases line up with TRBD1. CDR1 is SNHLY and CDR2 is FYNNEI in the germline V gene. This CDR3 spans 15 amino acids. Trimming took 6 bases from V and 9 from J; bases not matched to a gene: 8. The CDR3 loop reads CASRDPGQGSSPLHF. CDR3 nucleotide sequence: TGTGCCAGCAGGGATCCGGGACAGGGGTCTTCACCCCTCCACTTT.

V gene TRBV10-3 combines with J gene TRBJ2-1, with a possible D match to TRBD1 (6 bases). Germline V lookup: CDR1 ENHRY, CDR2 SYGVKD. Deletions cut 0 bases from V and 9 bases from J, with 15 bases between. The CDR3 length is 15 residues. The CDR3 region has the DNA TGTGCCATCAGTGAGTCCCGGGGACATCCTTGTGAGCAGTTCTTC. This gives the protein CAISESRGHPCEQFF.

V and J are TRBV5-4 and TRBJ2-7, with 12 positions matching TRBD1. Germline V CDR1 and CDR2: SGHNT, YYREEE (reference sequence). With 0 bases clipped from V and 6 bases from J, the junction kept 4 bases outside the gene matches. This CDR3 is 15 amino acids long. Written as DNA, the CDR3 is TGTGCCAGCAGCTTGGATCGGGACAGGGGGCGCGAGCAGTACTTC. Translation gives CASSLDRDRGREQYF.

The genes are TRBV7-2 and TRBJ1-5; maybe TRBD1 (6 bases). This CDR3 region has 13 residues. V dropped 8 bases and J dropped 2 bases, with 10 bases sitting between them. Germline lookup yields CDR1 SGHTA and CDR2 FQGNSA. The CDR3 region has the DNA TGTGCCAGCGGCCACAGGGGCAATCAGCCCCAGCATTTT. It codes for CASGHRGNQPQHF.

This clone was seen only a few times. V and J are TRBV18 and TRBJ2-1; D ambiguous. This CDR3 is 11 amino acids long. Per germline, CDR1 KGHSH and CDR2 LQKENI. Trimming took 6 bases from V and 6 from J, leaving 6 bases between them. The CDR3 loop reads CASSPSNEQFF. The CDR3 DNA is TGTGCCAGCTCGCCTAGCAATGAGCAGTTCTTC.

The chain combines TRBV12-5 with TRBJ2-1, with a weak D call TRBD1 (5 bases). Germline CDR1 is LGHNT and CDR2 is FRNRAP. The CDR3 totals 14 residues. Trimming left V 2 bases short and J 10 bases short, with 15 bases between. This chain's CDR3 is CASGLFSIGAEQFF. As DNA, the CDR3 is TGTGCTAGTGGTTTGTTTAGTATAGGGGCAGAGCAGTTCTTC.

This CDR3 reads CASSRPGQGITEAFF. The CDR3 coding sequence is TGTGCCAGCAGTCGGCCGGGACAGGGTATCACTGAAGCTTTCTTT. The chain carries TRBV6-5 and TRBJ1-1, with 9 bases identical to TRBD1. V lost 5 bases, J lost 4 bases, and 8 bases stayed unmatched. The CDR3 length is 15 residues. Germline V gives CDR1 MNHEY, CDR2 SVGAGI.

A few counts support this clone. The V and J genes are TRBV15 and TRBJ2-1, with D uncertain. CDR1 and CDR2 (germline): LNHNV, YYDKDF (reference sequence). Trimming removed 1 base at V and 0 bases at J, with 7 bases between. The CDR3 covers 15 residues. In DNA form, the CDR3 reads TGTGCCACCAGCAGAGGGGCCAGCTCCTACAATGAGCAGTTCTTC. Translated, it gives CATSRGASSYNEQFF.

This clone came up a few times. The chain is built from TRBV28 and TRBJ1-5; possible D gene TRBD1, 6 bases. Germline CDR1 is MDHEN and CDR2 is SYDVKM. Trimming stripped 3 bases from V and 2 bases from J, with 11 bases between. The CDR3 spans 15 residues. The CDR3: CASSFVGGGNQPQHF. The CDR3 nucleotides are TGTGCCAGCAGTTTTGTAGGGGGGGGCAATCAGCCCCAGCATTTT.